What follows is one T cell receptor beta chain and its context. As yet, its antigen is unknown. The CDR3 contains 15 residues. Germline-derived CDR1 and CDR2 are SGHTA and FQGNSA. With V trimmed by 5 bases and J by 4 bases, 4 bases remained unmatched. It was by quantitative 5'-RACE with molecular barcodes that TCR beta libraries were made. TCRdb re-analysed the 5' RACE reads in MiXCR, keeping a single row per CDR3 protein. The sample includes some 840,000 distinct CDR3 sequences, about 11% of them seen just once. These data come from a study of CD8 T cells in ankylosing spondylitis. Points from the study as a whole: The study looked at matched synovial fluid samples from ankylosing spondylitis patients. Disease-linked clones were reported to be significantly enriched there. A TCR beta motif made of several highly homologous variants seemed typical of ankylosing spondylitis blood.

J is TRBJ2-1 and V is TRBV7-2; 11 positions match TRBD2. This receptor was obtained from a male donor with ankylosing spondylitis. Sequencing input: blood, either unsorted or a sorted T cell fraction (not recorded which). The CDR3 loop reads CASSPSGGPYNEQFF. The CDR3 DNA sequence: TGTGCCAGCAGCCCTAGCGGGGGGCCTTACAATGAGCAGTTCTTC.